Presented here are 7 T cell receptor beta chains from one specimen sequenced in a study of Graves' ophthalmopathy and Graves' hyperthyroidism. RNA transcripts served as template for amplifying TCR beta CDR3 sequences. Scientists carried out first-round RT-PCR using HTBI primers and then a second-round multiplex PCR. TCRdb reanalysed the multiplex PCR reads using MiXCR and keeps one entry per CDR3 protein. The sample holds roughly 600,000 distinct CDR3 sequences; about 35% are singletons and the top ten take around 4.6%. The sample was peripheral blood or thyroid tissue (not recorded which). All receptors derive from an adult man with Graves' hyperthyroidism.

In its sample, this clonotype was seen many times. CDR3 in amino acids: CSAWTTPNTEAFF. The CDR3 DNA is TGCAGCGCCTGGACCACCCCGAACACTGAAGCTTTCTTT. The chain employs TRBV29-1 and TRBJ1-1; D gene unclear. V shed 7 bases and J shed 1 base, with 13 bases lying between them. Looked up from germline, CDR1 is SQVTM and CDR2 is ANQGSEA. There are 13 residues in the CDR3.

This clonotype came up once. The CDR3 coding sequence is TGTGCCAGCAGCCCCGGGACAGGGGGCTCGGATACGCAGTATTTT. It translates to CASSPGTGGSDTQYF. This chain uses TRBV7-8 with TRBJ2-3, with 12 bases lining up with TRBD1. After removal of 5 bases from V and 6 bases from J, the junction contained 6 bases not matched to a gene. CDR1 and CDR2 (germline): SGHVS, FQNEAQ. The CDR3 has 15 residues.

The V and J genes are TRBV9 and TRBJ2-2; 7 bases are shared with TRBD2. This CDR3 spans 16 amino acids. With V trimmed by 1 base and J by 1 base, 4 bases remained unmatched. From germline, CDR1 is SGDLS and CDR2 YYNGEE. CDR3 coding DNA: TGTGCCAGCAGCGTAACGTCTAGCGGGAACACCGGGGAGCTGTTTTTT. It translates to CASSVTSSGNTGELFF. The full variable domain, its missing parts supplied by reference TRBV9 and TRBJ2-2, is DSGVTQTPKHLITATGQRVTLRCSPRSGDLSVYWYQQSLDQGLQFLIQYYNGEERAKGNILERFSAQQFPDLHSELNLSSLELGDSALYFCASSVTSSGNTGELFFGEGSRLTVL.

Points on this clonotype: The CDR3 end shows no conserved phenylalanine or tryptophan, and so a read error is likely. It is unclear where the CDR3 begins or ends on the DNA, so no DNA is shown, and the CDR3 is as TCRdb lists it. The chain carries TRBV9 and TRBJ1-1; the tabulated D call, TRBD1, remains unverified against the DNA. With termini counted, the CDR3 has 8 amino acids. The V gene's germline CDR1 is SGDLS and CDR2 YYNGEE. CDR3 region: CASSVNPR.

About this clonotype: A much bigger clone sits one base away, suggesting this may be a read error. The gene calls are TRBV7-3 and TRBJ1-2; D might be TRBD1 (5 bases). Germline V CDR1 and CDR2: SGHTA, FQGTGA. The CDR3 has 14 amino acids. CDR3 nucleotides: TGTGCCAGCAGCTTAGGGTCAGGGAACTGTGGCTACACCTTC. It specifies CASSLGSGNCGYTF.

The rearrangement joins TRBV7-9 to TRBJ1-5, with no clear D. This CDR3 has 12 residues. CDR1 is SEHNR, CDR2 FQNEAQ, per germline (reference sequence). The V gene lost 1 base and the J gene lost 14 bases, with 12 bases spanning the gap. CDR3 DNA: TGTGCCAGCAGCTTAGGGCAGGCCTACGAGCATTTT. Its translation: CASSLGQAYEHF.

The rearrangement uses TRBV5-1 and TRBJ1-1, with no clear D. Germline V CDR1 and CDR2: SGHRS, YFSETQ. V was cut by 4 bases and J by 0 bases, with 13 bases left in between. The CDR3 is 15 residues long. CDR3 amino acids: CASSLTRTVNTEAFF. As DNA, the CDR3 is TGCGCCAGCAGCCTTACACGGACGGTGAACACTGAAGCTTTCTTT.